One sample yielded the 21 T cell receptor beta chains listed below, sequenced in a study of response to subunit inactivated influenza vaccine. TCRdb fed the RT-PCR reads into MiXCR, producing one record per CDR3 protein. The sample lists over 650,000 distinct CDR3 sequences, approximately 17% occurring once. This sample comprised PBMCs from blood, obtained 5 days after vaccination. The receptors stem from a man aged 45-65 years who received an inactivated influenza vaccine.

This clonotype was counted at least ten times. CDR3 DNA sequence: TGCAGCGTTGAAGATCCCTACTTAAGCTCCTACGAGCAGTACTTC. It yields the protein CSVEDPYLSSYEQYF. This chain connects TRBV29-1 to TRBJ2-7, with D unclear. Germline V gene sequence: CDR1 SQVTM, CDR2 ANQGSEA. The CDR3 covers 15 residues. Trimming took off 0 bases at V and 0 bases at J, with 12 bases between the two ends.

This rearrangement joins TRBV20-1 to TRBJ2-5; 12 positions match TRBD2. The CDR3 covers 14 residues. With V trimmed by 6 bases and J by 5 bases, 7 bases remained unmatched. Germline assignment: CDR1 DFQATT and CDR2 SNEGSKA (reference sequence). The CDR3 bases are TGCAGTGCCGCAAGACTAGCGGGAGTGGAGACCCAGTACTTC. It encodes CSAARLAGVETQYF.

This clonotype appeared a few times. The V and J genes are TRBV20-1 and TRBJ2-7; D may correspond to TRBD1 or TRBD2 (5 bases each). The CDR3 loop spans 14 amino acids. Between the trimmed V and J ends, which lost 3 bases and 6 bases, there was a span of 18 bases. Germline V gives CDR1 DFQATT, CDR2 SNEGSKA (reference sequence). CDR3 protein: CSASRTRDPLEQYF. Here the CDR3 DNA reads TGCAGTGCTAGCCGGACCAGGGACCCCCTCGAGCAGTACTTC.

In its sample, this clonotype was seen many times. V gene TRBV20-1 combines with J gene TRBJ1-5; 9 bases map to TRBD1. V was pared by 2 bases and J by 0 bases, with 20 bases of the junction left unmatched. This CDR3 is built from 21 residues. Germline V gene lookup returns CDR1 DFQATT and CDR2 SNEGSKA (reference sequence). This chain's CDR3 is CSARIGQGSWLRRNSNQPQHF. DNA for the CDR3: TGCAGTGCTAGAATCGGACAGGGGTCATGGTTACGCAGAAATAGCAATCAGCCCCAGCATTTT.

V is TRBV7-2 and J is TRBJ2-7; tentatively, D is TRBD2 (6 bases). Germline CDR1 and CDR2: SGHTA and FQGNSA. This CDR3 comprises 13 residues. Trimming cost V 5 bases and J 7 bases, with 15 bases left between them. The CDR3 coding sequence is TGTGCCAGCAGCGGTCATGGAGGGCGGGAGCAGTACTTC. Translated, it gives CASSGHGGREQYF.

This clonotype turned up a few times. This chain connects TRBV20-1 to TRBJ1-1, with D possibly matching TRBD1 (6 bases). Germline V lookup: CDR1 DFQATT, CDR2 SNEGSKA (reference sequence). V was cut by 0 bases and J by 3 bases, with 8 bases left in between. The CDR3 is made up of 13 amino acids. The CDR3 spells CSARDPGDTEAFF. CDR3 DNA sequence: TGCAGTGCTAGAGACCCAGGGGACACTGAAGCTTTCTTT.

The rearrangement joins TRBV20-1 to TRBJ2-3; D is perhaps TRBD1 or TRBD2 (5 bases each). V gave up 4 bases and J gave up 9 bases, with 14 bases separating them. Germline assignment: CDR1 DFQATT and CDR2 SNEGSKA (reference sequence). This CDR3 is built from 12 residues. CDR3 bases: TGCAGTGCTAAATCCGGGACGGCAACGCAGTATTTT. This sequence encodes CSAKSGTATQYF.

This clonotype showed up just a few times. The rearrangement joins TRBV5-1 to TRBJ2-7; 9 bases align to TRBD1. With 6 bases clipped from V and 7 bases from J, the junction kept 8 bases outside the gene matches. Germline CDR1 SGHRS, CDR2 YFSETQ. CDR3 length: 13 residues. Written as DNA, the CDR3 is TGCGCCAGCAACCAGGGACAGGGCTTTGAGCAGTACTTC. This gives the protein CASNQGQGFEQYF. Based on the CDR3 plus reference TRBV5-1 and TRBJ2-7, the full variable domain is KAGVTQTPRYLIKTRGQQVTLSCSPISGHRSVSWYQQTPGQGLQFLFEYFSETQRNKGNFPGRFSGRQFSNSRSEMNVSTLELGDSALYLCASNQGQGFEQYFGPGTRLTVT.

V is TRBV7-9 and J is TRBJ2-3; TRBD1 agrees at 8 bases. Germline-derived CDR1 and CDR2 are SEHNR and FQNEAQ (reference sequence). The trim removed 1 base at V and 3 bases at J, leaving 9 bases unmatched. The CDR3 totals 17 residues. CDR3 DNA: TGTGCCAGCAGCTTAGTGGTTGGACAGGGATGGACAGATACGCAGTATTTT. As protein: CASSLVVGQGWTDTQYF.

The genes are TRBV6-2 or TRBV6-3 and TRBJ2-5, with TRBD1 matching over 7 bases. The J segment lost 2 bases and the V segment lost 5 bases, leaving 17 bases of the junction unmatched. The CDR3 consists of 18 residues. Germline V CDR1 and CDR2: MNHEY, SVGEGT. The CDR3 coding sequence is TGTGCCAGCAGTGATGACAGGGCCAGACCCTCGTATCAAGAGACCCAGTACTTC. Translating it yields CASSDDRARPSYQETQYF.

Only one count was recorded for this clonotype. This sequence joins TRBV12-3 or TRBV12-4 and TRBJ2-7; the D call may be TRBD1 or TRBD2 (5 bases each). The CDR3 is 14 amino acids. The ends were cut back, 9 bases at V and 0 bases at J, with 15 bases in the middle. CDR3: CASREGRVSYEQYF. DNA for the CDR3: TGTGCCAGTCGAGAGGGGCGGGTCTCCTACGAGCAGTACTTC.

This clonotype was recorded a few times. CDR3 sequence: CASSFAQPPITGGPYNEQFF. For the CDR3, the DNA is TGTGCCAGCAGTTTTGCCCAACCCCCGATCACAGGGGGCCCCTACAATGAGCAGTTCTTC. This rearrangement joins TRBV12-3 or TRBV12-4 to TRBJ2-1; TRBD1 aligns across 9 bases. J lost 2 bases, V lost 3 bases, and 17 bases had no gene match. CDR3 length: 20 amino acids.

A remark on this clonotype: With a much larger clone just one base away, this may be a read error. The genes are TRBV3-1 and TRBJ1-6; 7 nucleotides agree with TRBD1. This CDR3 spans 14 amino acids. Germline V lookup: CDR1 LGHDT, CDR2 YNNKEL (reference sequence). With V trimmed by 4 bases and J by 5 bases, 2 bases remained unmatched. The CDR3 DNA reads TGTGCCAGCAGCCCGGGACAGCATAATTCACCCCTCCACTTT. This codes for CASSPGQHNSPLHF. The full variable domain, with the rest looked up from reference TRBV3-1 and TRBJ1-6, is DTAVSQTPKYLVTQMGNDKSIKCEQNLGHDTMYWYKQDSKKFLKIMFSYNNKELIINETVPNRFSPKSPDKAHLNLHINSLELGDSAVYFCASSPGQHNSPLHFGNGTRLTVT.

This clonotype was seen many times. The rearrangement joins TRBV29-1 to TRBJ1-5; maybe TRBD1 (6 bases). Trimming left V 6 bases short and J 0 bases short, with 9 bases between. The CDR3 is 13 amino acids. Germline CDR1 reads SQVTM; CDR2 reads ANQGSEA. CDR3 sequence (DNA): TGCAGCGTCTCAGGGGATAGCAATCAGCCCCAGCATTTT. Its translation: CSVSGDSNQPQHF.

A note on this clonotype: A much larger clone lies one base from this, so it may be a read error. This chain connects TRBV27 to TRBJ2-1; D gene uncertain. Germline CDR1 is MNHEY and CDR2 is SMNVEV (reference sequence). This CDR3 is built from 15 residues. V shed 6 bases and J shed 4 bases, with 16 bases lying between them. The CDR3 nucleotides read TGTGCCAGCAGGACAATATCGGGTAATTACAATGAGCAGTTCTTC. It yields the protein CASRTISGNYNEQFF.

This clonotype was counted between two and nine times. The J gene is TRBJ1-1, the V gene TRBV12-3 or TRBV12-4; D remains unclear. The CDR3 runs to 14 residues. The V end lost 6 bases, the J end lost 2 bases, and 13 bases lay between the germline ends. Here the CDR3 reads CASRLSGPNTEAFF. In DNA form, the CDR3 reads TGTGCCAGCAGGCTATCTGGTCCTAACACTGAAGCTTTCTTT.

The chain has TRBV6-2 or TRBV6-3 and TRBJ1-2, with D unresolved. Germline V gene lookup returns CDR1 MNHEY and CDR2 SVGEGT. V lost 1 base, J lost 4 bases, and 10 bases lay in between. CDR3 length: 14 residues. The CDR3 reads CASSYLTPLYGYTF. In DNA form, the CDR3 reads TGTGCCAGCAGTTACTTGACACCTCTCTATGGCTACACCTTC.

The chain joins TRBV20-1 to TRBJ1-1, with a possible D match to TRBD1 (5 bases). The CDR3 consists of 13 residues. Germline V gene lookup returns CDR1 DFQATT and CDR2 SNEGSKA (reference sequence). Trimming shortened V by 6 bases and J by 1 base, and 12 bases separated the two germline ends. Here the CDR3 DNA reads TGCAGTGCCCTGAGGGGATCGAACACTGAAGCTTTCTTT. Encoded protein: CSALRGSNTEAFF.

This clonotype came up a few times. The V gene is TRBV10-3, the J gene TRBJ2-6; 8 nucleotides agree with TRBD1. The CDR3 extends over 20 amino acids. CDR1 and CDR2 from the germline V gene are ENHRY and SYGVKD. The trim removed 3 bases at V and 3 bases at J, leaving 16 bases unmatched. The CDR3 DNA is TGTGCCATCAGTGACCCAAGCGTCTGGCAGGGGGCGAGTGGGGCCAACGTCCTGACTTTC. Its protein is CAISDPSVWQGASGANVLTF.

The chain has TRBV28 and TRBJ1-6; D is uncertain. Trimming took 7 bases from V and 5 from J, leaving 9 bases between them. This CDR3 is built from 13 residues. CDR1 and CDR2 from the germline V gene are MDHEN and SYDVKM. In DNA form, the CDR3 reads TGTGCCAGCAAACCTCATCATAATTCACCCCTCCACTTT. Protein sequence: CASKPHHNSPLHF.

This clonotype has only a few counts. This chain joins TRBV20-1 and TRBJ2-1; TRBD1 might be the D (8 bases). The V end lost 0 bases, the J end lost 3 bases, and 21 bases lay between the germline ends. CDR3 length: 18 amino acids. The V gene's germline CDR1 is DFQATT and CDR2 SNEGSKA (reference sequence). The CDR3 DNA is TGCAGTGCTAGAGATAGGGAGGGGCGGGACAGGTACTACAATGAGCAGTTCTTC. As protein: CSARDREGRDRYYNEQFF.